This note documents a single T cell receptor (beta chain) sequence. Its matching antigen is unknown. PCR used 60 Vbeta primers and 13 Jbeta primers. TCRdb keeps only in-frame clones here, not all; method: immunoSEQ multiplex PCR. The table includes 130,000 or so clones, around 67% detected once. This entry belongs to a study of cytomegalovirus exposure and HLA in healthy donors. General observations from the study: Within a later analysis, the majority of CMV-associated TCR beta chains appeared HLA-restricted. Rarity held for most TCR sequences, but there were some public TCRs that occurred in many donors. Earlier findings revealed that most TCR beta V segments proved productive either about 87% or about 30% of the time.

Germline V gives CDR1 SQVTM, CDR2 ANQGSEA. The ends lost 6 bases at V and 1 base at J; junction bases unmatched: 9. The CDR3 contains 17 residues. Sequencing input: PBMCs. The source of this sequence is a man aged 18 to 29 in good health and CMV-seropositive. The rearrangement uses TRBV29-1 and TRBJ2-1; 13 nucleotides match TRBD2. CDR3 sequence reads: CSVPRTSGSFSYNEQFF. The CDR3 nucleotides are TGCAGCGTACCCCGGACTAGCGGGAGCTTTTCCTACAATGAGCAGTTCTTC.